This T cell receptor beta chain derives from a study of blood T cells in healthy people across ages. Study conclusions and caveats: Naive and antigen-experienced cells could not be conclusively compared, given unsorted PBMCs.

This CDR3 comprises 17 residues. The germline CDR1 and CDR2 sequences are LGHDT and YNNKEL (reference sequence). The authors ran a second PCR of 7 to 11 cycles using a sample-barcoded 5' primer and a J-beta primer mix. TCRdb re-called the 5' RACE reads with MiXCR, one entry per CDR3 protein. The sample shows some 750,000 distinct CDR3 sequences, over 20% of them seen only once. Comments on this clonotype: Its target is unknown.

Ranging in age from roughly 6 to 95, the donors were healthy Caucasian individuals from Russia. The chain has TRBV3-1 and TRBJ2-5; 9 nucleotides align to TRBD2. The last part of the DNA fits TRBJ2-1 better; the J call may be wrong. The TCR was taken from a man between 65 and 79 years old in good health. The sequenced sample was blood. Here the CDR3 reads CASSQGARLAARDEQFF. The CDR3 region has the DNA TGTGCCAGCAGCCAAGGGGCTAGACTAGCGGCTAGGGATGAGCAGTTCTTC.